This entry features one T cell receptor beta chain sequence. The target antigen is unknown. TCRdb ran MiXCR on the 5' RACE reads and lists one entry per CDR3 protein. Of 550,000 to 600,000 distinct CDR3 sequences listed, roughly 17% were seen once; the top ten hold around 8.1%. These data come from a study of T-cell memory formation after mild COVID-19. General study findings and limits: Cross-reactive memory appears to have joined, as suggested by some responding clones showing up in pre-infection memory. CD4+ contracting clones were mainly CM and EM; CD8+ ones, EMRA. Clones that shrank (day 15 to 85) were balanced CD4/CD8, whereas later expanders leaned CD4+.

CDR3 length: 14 amino acids. The germline V and J ends were trimmed by 0 bases and 5 bases, with 8 bases remaining between them. Germline V gives CDR1 MNHEY, CDR2 SVGAGI. V and J are TRBV6-5 and TRBJ2-1, with D possibly matching TRBD1 (5 bases). The TCR originated in an adult woman who had mild COVID-19 (a few samples of this study predate the infection). Cell type and time point are not known. Source material: PBMCs or a T cell subset sorted from them (not recorded which). CDR3: CASSYSDSHNEQFF. CDR3 bases: TGTGCCAGCAGTTACTCAGACAGCCACAATGAGCAGTTCTTC.